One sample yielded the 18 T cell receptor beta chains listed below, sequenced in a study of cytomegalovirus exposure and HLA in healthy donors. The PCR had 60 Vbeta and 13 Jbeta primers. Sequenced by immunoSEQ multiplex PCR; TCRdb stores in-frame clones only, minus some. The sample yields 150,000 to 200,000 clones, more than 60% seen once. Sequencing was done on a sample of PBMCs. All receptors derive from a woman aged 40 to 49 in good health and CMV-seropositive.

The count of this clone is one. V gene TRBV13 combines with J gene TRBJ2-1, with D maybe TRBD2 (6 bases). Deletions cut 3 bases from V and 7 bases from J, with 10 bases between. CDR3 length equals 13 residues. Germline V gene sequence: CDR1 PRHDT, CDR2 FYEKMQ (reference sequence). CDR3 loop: CASSFRGRNEQFF. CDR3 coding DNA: TGTGCCAGCAGCTTCCGAGGGAGGAATGAGCAGTTCTTC.

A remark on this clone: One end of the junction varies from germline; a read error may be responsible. As DNA, the CDR3 is TGTGCCAGCAGCCTAGGACTAGCGGGAGCTCAAGAGACCCAGTACTTC. It yields the protein CASSLGLAGAQETQYF. V usage is TRBV13 and J usage is TRBJ2-5; 13 bases are a match to TRBD2. Germline V gene sequence: CDR1 PRHDT, CDR2 FYEKMQ (reference sequence). This CDR3 contains 16 residues.

CDR3 protein: CASSSRDRDDGYGYTF. CDR3 coding DNA: TGTGCCAGCAGCTCCCGGGACAGGGATGACGGCTATGGCTACACCTTC. V and J are TRBV7-6 and TRBJ1-2; 9 nucleotides align to TRBD1. The CDR3 has 16 amino acids. CDR1 and CDR2 from the germline V gene are SGHVS and FNYEAQ. V shed 4 bases and J 4 bases; nucleotides not matched to a gene: 10. The complete variable domain, with remaining parts taken from reference TRBV7-6 and TRBJ1-2, reads GAGVSQSPRYKVTKRGQDVALRCDPISGHVSLYWYRQALGQGPEFLTYFNYEAQQDKSGLPNDRFSAERPEGSISTLTIQRTEQRDSAMYRCASSSRDRDDGYGYTFGSGTRLTVV.

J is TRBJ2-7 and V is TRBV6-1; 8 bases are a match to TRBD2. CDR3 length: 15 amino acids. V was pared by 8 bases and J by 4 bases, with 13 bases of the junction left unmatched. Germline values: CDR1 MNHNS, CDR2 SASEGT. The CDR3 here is CASASASGTSYEQYF. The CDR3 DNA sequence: TGTGCCAGCGCCTCTGCCTCCGGGACTAGTTACGAGCAGTACTTC.

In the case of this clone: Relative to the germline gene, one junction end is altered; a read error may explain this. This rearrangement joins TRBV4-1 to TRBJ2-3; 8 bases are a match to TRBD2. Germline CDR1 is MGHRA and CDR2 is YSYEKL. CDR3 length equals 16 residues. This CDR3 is CASSQESGRVAGGPFF. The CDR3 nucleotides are TGCGCCAGCAGCCAAGAGTCAGGGAGAGTGGCGGGAGGACCCTTTTTC.

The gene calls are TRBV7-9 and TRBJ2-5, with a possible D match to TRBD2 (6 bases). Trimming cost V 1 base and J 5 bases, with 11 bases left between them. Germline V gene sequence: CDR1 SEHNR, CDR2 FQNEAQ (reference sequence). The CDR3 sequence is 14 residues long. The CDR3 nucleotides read TGTGCCAGCAGCTTAGTCGGGAGTGGGGAGACCCAGTACTTC. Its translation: CASSLVGSGETQYF. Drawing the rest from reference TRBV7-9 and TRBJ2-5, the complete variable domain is DTGVSQNPRHKITKRGQNVTFRCDPISEHNRLYWYRQTLGQGPEFLTYFQNEAQLEKSRLLSDRFSAERPKGSFSTLEIQRTEQGDSAMYLCASSLVGSGETQYFGPGTRLLVL.

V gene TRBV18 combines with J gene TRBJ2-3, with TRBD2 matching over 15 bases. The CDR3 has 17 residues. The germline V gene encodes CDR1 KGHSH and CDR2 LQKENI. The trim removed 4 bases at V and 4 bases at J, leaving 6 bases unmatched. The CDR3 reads CASSLRTSGRVPDTQYF. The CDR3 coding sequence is TGTGCCAGCTCACTGAGGACTAGCGGGAGGGTCCCAGATACGCAGTATTTT.

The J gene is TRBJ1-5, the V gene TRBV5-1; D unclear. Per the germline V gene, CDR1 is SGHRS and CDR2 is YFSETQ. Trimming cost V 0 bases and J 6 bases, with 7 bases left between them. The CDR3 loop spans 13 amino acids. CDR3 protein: CASSLDMSQPQHF. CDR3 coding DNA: TGCGCCAGCAGCTTGGATATGTCTCAGCCCCAGCATTTT. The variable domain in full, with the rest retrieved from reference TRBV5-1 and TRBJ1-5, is KAGVTQTPRYLIKTRGQQVTLSCSPISGHRSVSWYQQTPGQGLQFLFEYFSETQRNKGNFPGRFSGRQFSNSRSEMNVSTLELGDSALYLCASSLDMSQPQHFGDGTRLSIL.

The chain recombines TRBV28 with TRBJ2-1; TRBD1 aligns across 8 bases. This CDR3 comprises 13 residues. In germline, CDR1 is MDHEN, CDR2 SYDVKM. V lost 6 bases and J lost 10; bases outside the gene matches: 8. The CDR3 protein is CASRMDRVGEQFF. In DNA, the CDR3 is TGTGCCAGCAGGATGGACAGGGTGGGAGAGCAGTTCTTC.

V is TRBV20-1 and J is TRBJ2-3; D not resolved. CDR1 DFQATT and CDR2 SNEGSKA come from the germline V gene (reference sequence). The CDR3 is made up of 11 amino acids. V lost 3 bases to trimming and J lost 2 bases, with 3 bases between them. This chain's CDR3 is CSASSTDTQYF. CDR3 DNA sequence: TGCAGTGCTAGCTCCACAGATACGCAGTATTTT.

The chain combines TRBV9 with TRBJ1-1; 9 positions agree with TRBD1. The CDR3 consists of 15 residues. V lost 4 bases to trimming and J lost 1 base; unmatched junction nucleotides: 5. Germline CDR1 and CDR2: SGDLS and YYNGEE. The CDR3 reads CASSPGQGRNTEAFF. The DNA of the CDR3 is TGTGCCAGCAGCCCCGGACAGGGGCGGAACACTGAAGCTTTCTTT.

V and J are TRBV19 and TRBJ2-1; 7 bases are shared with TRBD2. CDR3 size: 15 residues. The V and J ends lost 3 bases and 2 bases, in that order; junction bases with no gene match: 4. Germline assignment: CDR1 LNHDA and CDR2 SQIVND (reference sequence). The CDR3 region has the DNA TGTGCCAGTAGTATCACTAGCGACCCCTACAATGAGCAGTTCTTC. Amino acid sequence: CASSITSDPYNEQFF.

The CDR3 region has the DNA TGTGCCAGCAGTTTCGCAGGCATCAGCAATCAGCCCCAGCATTTT. Its protein is CASSFAGISNQPQHF. The rearrangement joins TRBV27 to TRBJ1-5; no clear D. The CDR3 sequence is 15 residues long. CDR1 MNHEY and CDR2 SMNVEV come from the germline V gene (reference sequence). With 3 bases removed from V and 1 base from J, the gap between germline ends came to 10 bases.

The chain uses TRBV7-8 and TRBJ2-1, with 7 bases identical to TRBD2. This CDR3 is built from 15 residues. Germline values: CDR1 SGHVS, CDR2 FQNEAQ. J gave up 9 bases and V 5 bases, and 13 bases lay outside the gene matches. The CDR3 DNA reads TGTGCCAGCAGCCGTCAGAGACGTAGCGGGTCTGAGCAGTTCTTC. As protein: CASSRQRRSGSEQFF.

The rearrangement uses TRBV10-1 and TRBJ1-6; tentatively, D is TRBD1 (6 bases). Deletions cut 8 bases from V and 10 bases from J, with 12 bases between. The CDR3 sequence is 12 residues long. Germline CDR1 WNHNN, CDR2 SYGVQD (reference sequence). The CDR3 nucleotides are TGCGCCAGCTCAACAGGGAACTCACCCCTCCACTTT. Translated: CASSTGNSPLHF.

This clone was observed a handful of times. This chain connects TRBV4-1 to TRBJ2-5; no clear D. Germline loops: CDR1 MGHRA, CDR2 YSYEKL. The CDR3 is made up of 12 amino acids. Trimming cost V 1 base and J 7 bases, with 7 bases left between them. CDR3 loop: CASSQVRGTQYF. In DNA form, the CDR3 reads TGCGCCAGCAGCCAAGTAAGAGGGACCCAGTACTTC.

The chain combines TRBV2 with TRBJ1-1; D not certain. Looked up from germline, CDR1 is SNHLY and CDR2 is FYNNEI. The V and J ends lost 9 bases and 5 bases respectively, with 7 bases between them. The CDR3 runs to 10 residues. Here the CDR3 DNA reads TGTGCCAGTCACTATACTGAAGCTTTCTTT. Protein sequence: CASHYTEAFF.

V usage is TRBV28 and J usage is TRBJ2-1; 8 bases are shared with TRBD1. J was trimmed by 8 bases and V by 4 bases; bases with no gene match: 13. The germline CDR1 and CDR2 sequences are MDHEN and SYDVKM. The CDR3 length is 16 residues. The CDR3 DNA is TGTGCCAGCAGTTCGCCTCCGGGACAGGCAGTTGATGAGCAGTTCTTC. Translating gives CASSSPPGQAVDEQFF.